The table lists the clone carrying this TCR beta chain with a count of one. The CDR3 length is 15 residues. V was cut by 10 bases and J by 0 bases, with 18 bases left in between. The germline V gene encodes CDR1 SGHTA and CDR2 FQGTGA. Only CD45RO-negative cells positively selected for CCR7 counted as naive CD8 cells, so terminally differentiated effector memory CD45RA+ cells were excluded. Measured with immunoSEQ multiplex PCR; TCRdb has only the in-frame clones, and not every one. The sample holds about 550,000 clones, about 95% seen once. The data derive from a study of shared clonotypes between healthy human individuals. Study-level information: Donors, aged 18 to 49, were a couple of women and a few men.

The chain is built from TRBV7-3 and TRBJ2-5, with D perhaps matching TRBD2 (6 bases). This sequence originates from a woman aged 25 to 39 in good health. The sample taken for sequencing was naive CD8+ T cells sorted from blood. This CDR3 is CAKGGDDRYQETQYF. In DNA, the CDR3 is TGTGCCAAAGGCGGGGACGACCGGTACCAAGAGACCCAGTACTTC.